The clone carrying this TCR beta chain was detected ten times or more. The target antigen is unknown. Amplified regions were TCR beta CDR3 sequences from RNA transcripts. TCR CDR3 underwent first-round RT-PCR with the HTBI primer set. TCRdb used MiXCR to reprocess the multiplex PCR reads, holding one entry per CDR3 protein. The sample lists 700,000 or so distinct CDR3 sequences; about a sixth were seen once. This sample was included in a study of T cells in Graves' hyperthyroidism and ophthalmopathy. Study as a whole: Peripheral blood was obtained at initial diagnosis, preceding any treatment.

CDR1 is MDHEN and CDR2 is SYDVKM in the germline V gene. Trimming removed 4 bases from V and 2 bases from J; junction bases left unmatched: 9. The CDR3 consists of 16 residues. Regarding the study as a whole: Before onset, by a median of approximately 5.9 months, the model predicted ophthalmopathy. Ophthalmopathy cases were set apart from stable hyperthyroidism by a 13 V-J model.

The sequenced material came from blood. The gene calls are TRBV28 and TRBJ2-7; 9 nucleotides agree with TRBD1. This TCR came from a man aged 18 to 29 with Graves' hyperthyroidism. The CDR3 nucleotides read TGTGCCAGCAGTTCCCACAGGGGGCGATATCCCTACGAGCAGTACTTC. Translated: CASSSHRGRYPYEQYF.